This TCR beta chain comes out of a study of blood T cell repertoires in COVID-19. Study at large: Both acute and convalescent COVID-19 samples were obtained from the United States, Italy and Spain.

Germline CDR1 KGHDR, CDR2 SFDVKD. V lost 9 bases and J 1 base, leaving 12 bases between the germline ends. This CDR3 has 14 residues. Study members were between about 18 and 100 years old and lived in roughly 24 US regions. Participant reports of clinical history set cohort assignment. The repertoire was sequenced with immunoSEQ multiplex PCR; TCRdb's copy has only in-frame clones and lacks some. The sample includes roughly 170,000 clones, around 80% of them seen just once. Sequenced material: PBMCs or T cells enriched from blood (not recorded which). The clonotype was recovered from a woman aged 50 to 60 who had recovered from COVID-19. The V gene is TRBV24-1, the J gene TRBJ2-1, with D possibly matching TRBD1 (5 bases). CDR3 loop: CATESRESYNEQFF. CDR3 in DNA: TGTGCCACCGAGTCCAGGGAATCCTACAATGAGCAGTTCTTC.